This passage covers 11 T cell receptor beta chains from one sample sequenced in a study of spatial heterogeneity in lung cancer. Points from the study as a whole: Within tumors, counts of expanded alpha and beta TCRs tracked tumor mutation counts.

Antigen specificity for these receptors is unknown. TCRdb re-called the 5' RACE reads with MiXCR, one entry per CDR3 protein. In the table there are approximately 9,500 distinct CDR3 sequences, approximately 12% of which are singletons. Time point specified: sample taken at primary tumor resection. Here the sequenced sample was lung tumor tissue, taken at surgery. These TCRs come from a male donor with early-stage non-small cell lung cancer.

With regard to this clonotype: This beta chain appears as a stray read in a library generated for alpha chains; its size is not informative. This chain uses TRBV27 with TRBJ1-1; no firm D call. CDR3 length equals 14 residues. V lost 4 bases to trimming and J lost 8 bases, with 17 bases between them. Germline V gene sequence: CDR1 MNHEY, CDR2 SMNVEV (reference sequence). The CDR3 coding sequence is TGTGCCAGCAGTTCTCAATGGACTAATCTCGAAGCTTTCTTT. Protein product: CASSSQWTNLEAFF.

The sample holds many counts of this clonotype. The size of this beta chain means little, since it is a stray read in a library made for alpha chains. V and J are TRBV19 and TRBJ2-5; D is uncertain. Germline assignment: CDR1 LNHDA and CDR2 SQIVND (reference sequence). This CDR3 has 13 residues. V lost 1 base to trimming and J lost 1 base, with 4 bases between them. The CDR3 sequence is CASSIALQETQYF. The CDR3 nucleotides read TGTGCCAGTAGTATAGCACTCCAAGAGACCCAGTACTTC.

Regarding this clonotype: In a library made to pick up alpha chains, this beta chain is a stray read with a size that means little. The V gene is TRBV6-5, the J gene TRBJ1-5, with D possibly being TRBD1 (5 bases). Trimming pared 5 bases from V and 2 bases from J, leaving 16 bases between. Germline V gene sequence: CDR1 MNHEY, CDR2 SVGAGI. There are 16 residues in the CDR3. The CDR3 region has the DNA TGTGCCAGCAGTACCGCGGGGACGGTGGGCAATCAGCCCCAGCATTTT. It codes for CASSTAGTVGNQPQHF.

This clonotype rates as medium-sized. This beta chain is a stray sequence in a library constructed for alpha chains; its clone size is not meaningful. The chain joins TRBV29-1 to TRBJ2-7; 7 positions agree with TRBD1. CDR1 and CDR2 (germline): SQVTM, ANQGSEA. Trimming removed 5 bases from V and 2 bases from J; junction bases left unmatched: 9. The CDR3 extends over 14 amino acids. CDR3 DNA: TGCAGCGTTACGGGACAGCTAACTCCCTACGAGCAGTACTTC. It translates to CSVTGQLTPYEQYF.

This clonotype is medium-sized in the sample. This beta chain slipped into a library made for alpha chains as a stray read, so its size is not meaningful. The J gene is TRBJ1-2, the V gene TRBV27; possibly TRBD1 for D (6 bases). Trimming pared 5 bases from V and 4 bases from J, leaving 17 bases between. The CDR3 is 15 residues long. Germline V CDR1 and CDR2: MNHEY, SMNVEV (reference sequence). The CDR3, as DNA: TGTGCCAGCAGTCCCAAACCCGACAGGCTCTATGGCTACACCTTC. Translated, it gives CASSPKPDRLYGYTF.

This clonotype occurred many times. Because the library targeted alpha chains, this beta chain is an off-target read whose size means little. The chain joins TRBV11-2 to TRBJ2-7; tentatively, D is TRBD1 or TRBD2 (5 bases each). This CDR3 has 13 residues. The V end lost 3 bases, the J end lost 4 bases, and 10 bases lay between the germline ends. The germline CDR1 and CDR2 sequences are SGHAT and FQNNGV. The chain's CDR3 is CASSFPGTYEQYF. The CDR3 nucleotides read TGTGCCAGCAGCTTTCCGGGGACGTACGAGCAGTACTTC.

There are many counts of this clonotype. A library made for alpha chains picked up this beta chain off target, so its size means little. The chain's CDR3 is CASSYGTGPNEQFF. In nucleotides, the CDR3 is TGTGCCAGCAGTTACGGGACAGGACCAAATGAGCAGTTCTTC. The chain recombines TRBV12-3 or TRBV12-4 with TRBJ2-1; 8 positions agree with TRBD1. V was clipped by 4 bases and J by 7 bases; unmatched bases: 6. CDR3 length: 14 amino acids.

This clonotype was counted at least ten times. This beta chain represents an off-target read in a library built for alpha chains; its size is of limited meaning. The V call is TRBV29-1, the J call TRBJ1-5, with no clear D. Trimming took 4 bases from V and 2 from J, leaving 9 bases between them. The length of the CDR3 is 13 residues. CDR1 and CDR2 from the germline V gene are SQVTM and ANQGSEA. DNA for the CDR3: TGCAGCGTTGTCAGTGGCGGCAATCAGCCCCAGCATTTT. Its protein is CSVVSGGNQPQHF.

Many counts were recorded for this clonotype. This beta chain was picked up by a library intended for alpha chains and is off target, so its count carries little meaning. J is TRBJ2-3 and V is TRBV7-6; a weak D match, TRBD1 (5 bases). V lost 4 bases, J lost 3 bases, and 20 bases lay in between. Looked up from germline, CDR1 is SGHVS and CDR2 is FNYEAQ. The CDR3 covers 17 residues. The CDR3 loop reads CASSSGQSYVHTDTQYF. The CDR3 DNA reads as TGTGCCAGCAGCTCCGGACAATCCTACGTGCATACAGATACGCAGTATTTT.

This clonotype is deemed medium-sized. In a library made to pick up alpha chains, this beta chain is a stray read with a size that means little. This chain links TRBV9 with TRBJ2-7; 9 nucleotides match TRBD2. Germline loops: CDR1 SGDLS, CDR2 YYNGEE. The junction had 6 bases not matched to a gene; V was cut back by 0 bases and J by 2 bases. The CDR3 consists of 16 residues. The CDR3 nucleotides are TGTGCCAGCAGCGTAGTATCTAGCGGGAACCCCTACGAGCAGTACTTC. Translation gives CASSVVSSGNPYEQYF.

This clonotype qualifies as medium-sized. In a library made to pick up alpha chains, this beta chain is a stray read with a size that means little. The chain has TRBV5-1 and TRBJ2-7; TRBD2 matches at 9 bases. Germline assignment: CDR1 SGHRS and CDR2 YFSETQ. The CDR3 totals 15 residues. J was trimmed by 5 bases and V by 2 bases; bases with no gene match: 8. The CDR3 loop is CASSFTSGLSHEQYF. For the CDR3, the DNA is TGCGCCAGCAGCTTCACTAGCGGGTTGAGCCACGAGCAGTACTTC.